This T cell receptor (beta chain) derives from a study of CD8+CD57+ T cells in acquired aplastic anemia. The wider study: The mean DNA yield obtained from sorted CD4+ and CD8+ cells came to approximately 3 ug. General observations from the study: The same twenty-nine CD8+ CDR3 sequences occurred in patients and in controls.

After removal of 0 bases from V and 16 bases from J, the junction contained 9 bases not matched to a gene. This CDR3 has 13 amino acids. In germline, CDR1 is LNHDA, CDR2 SQIVND (reference sequence). This clonotype was counted at least ten times. What it binds is unknown. The template used for profiling TCR beta VDJ and CDR3 was genomic DNA. MiXCR, applied by TCRdb to the reads, yields one record per CDR3 protein. The sample consists of some 290,000 distinct CDR3 sequences, 50% to 70% of them appearing once. This TCR was sampled from a human donor with severe aplastic anemia or a healthy control (not recorded which). The chain carries TRBV19 and TRBJ2-1; TRBD1 agrees at 7 bases. The sample was sorted CD4+, CD8+, or CD8+CD57+ T cells (not recorded which) from PBMCs. CDR3 coding DNA: TGTGCCAGTAGTATAGATTTAGGGACAGAAAAATTCTTC. Its protein product is CASSIDLGTEKFF.